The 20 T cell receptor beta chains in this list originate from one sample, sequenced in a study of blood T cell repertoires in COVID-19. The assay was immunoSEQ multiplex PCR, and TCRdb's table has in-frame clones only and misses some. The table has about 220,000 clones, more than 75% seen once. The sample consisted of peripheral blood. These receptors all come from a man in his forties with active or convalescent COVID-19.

CDR3 DNA: TGTGCCAGCAGTGAAGCGACAGGAGGCTTCTATGGCTACACCTTC. As protein: CASSEATGGFYGYTF. The rearrangement uses TRBV6-1 and TRBJ1-2; D is perhaps TRBD1 (6 bases). V was shortened by 0 bases and J by 4 bases, with 12 bases between the two germline ends. The CDR3 loop spans 15 amino acids. Germline V CDR1 and CDR2: MNHNS, SASEGT.

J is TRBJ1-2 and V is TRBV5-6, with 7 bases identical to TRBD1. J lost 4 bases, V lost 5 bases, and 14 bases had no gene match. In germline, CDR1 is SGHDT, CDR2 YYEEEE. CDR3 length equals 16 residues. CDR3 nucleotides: TGTGCCAGCAGGCCAAATCCCGGACAGGCCCCCTATGGCTACACCTTC. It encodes CASRPNPGQAPYGYTF.

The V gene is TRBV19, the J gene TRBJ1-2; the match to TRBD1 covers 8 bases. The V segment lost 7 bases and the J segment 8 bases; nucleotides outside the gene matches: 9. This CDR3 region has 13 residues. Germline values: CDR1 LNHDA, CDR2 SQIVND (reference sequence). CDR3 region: CASTPVDRVGYTF. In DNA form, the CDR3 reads TGTGCCAGTACTCCCGTGGACAGGGTCGGCTACACCTTC.

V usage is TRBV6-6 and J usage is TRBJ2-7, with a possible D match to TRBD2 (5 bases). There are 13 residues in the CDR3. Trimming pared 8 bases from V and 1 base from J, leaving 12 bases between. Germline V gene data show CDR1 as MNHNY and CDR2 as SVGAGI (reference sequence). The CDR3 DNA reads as TGTGCCAGCGGCAGCGGTATTTCCTACGAGCAGTACTTC. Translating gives CASGSGISYEQYF.

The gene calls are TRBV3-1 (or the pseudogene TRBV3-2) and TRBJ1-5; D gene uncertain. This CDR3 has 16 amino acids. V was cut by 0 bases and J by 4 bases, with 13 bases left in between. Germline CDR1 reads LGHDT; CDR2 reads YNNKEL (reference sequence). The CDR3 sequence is CASSQEPPTVNQPQHF. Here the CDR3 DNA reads TGTGCCAGCAGCCAAGAACCACCGACTGTTAATCAGCCCCAGCATTTT.

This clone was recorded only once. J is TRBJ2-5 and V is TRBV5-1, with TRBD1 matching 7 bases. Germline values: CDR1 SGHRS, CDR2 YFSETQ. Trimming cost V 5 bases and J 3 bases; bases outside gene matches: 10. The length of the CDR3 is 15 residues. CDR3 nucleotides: TGCGCCAGCAGAACGACAGGGTATCGGGAAGAGACCCAGTACTTC. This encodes CASRTTGYREETQYF.

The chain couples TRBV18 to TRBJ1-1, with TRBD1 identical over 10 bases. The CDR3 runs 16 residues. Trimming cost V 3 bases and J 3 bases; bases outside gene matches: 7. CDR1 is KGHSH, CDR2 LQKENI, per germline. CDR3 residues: CASSPGQGIRDTEAFF. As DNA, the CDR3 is TGTGCCAGCTCACCGGGACAGGGGATTAGGGACACTGAAGCTTTCTTT.

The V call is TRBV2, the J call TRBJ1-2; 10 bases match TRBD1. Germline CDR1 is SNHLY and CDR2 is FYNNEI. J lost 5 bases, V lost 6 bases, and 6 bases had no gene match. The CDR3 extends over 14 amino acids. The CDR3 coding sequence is TGTGCCAGCAGAGCGGACAGGGGGGGGTATGGCTACACCTTC. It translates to CASRADRGGYGYTF.

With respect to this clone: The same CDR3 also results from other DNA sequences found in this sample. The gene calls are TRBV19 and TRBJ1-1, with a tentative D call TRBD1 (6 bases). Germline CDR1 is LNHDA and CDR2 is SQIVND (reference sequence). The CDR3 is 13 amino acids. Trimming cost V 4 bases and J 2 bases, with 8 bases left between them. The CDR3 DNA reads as TGTGCCAGTAGTACCAGGGGTAACACTGAAGCTTTCTTT. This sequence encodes CASSTRGNTEAFF.

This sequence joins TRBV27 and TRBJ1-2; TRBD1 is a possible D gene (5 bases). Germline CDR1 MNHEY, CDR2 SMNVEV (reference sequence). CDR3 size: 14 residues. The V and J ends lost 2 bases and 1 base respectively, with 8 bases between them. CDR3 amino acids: CASSLRGGNYGYTF. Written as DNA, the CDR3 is TGTGCCAGCAGTTTACGGGGGGGTAACTATGGCTACACCTTC.

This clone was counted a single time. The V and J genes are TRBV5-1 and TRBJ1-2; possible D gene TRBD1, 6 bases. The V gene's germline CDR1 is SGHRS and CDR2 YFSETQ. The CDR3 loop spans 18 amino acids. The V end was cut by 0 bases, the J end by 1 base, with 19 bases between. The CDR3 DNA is TGCGCCAGCAGCTTGGGCCCTCTAAGACAGGTCCTTAACTATGGCTACACCTTC. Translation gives CASSLGPLRQVLNYGYTF.

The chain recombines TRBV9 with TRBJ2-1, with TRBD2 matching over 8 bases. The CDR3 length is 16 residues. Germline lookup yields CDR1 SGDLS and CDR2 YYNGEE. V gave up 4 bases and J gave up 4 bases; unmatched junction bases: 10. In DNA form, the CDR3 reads TGTGCCAGCAGCCCCCGGGGGGGGAGGAGTTACAATGAGCAGTTCTTC. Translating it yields CASSPRGGRSYNEQFF.

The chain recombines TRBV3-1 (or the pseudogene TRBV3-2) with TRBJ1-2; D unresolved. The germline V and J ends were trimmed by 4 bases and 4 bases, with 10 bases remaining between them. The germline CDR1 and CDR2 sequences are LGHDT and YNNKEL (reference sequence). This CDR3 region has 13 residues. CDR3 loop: CASSPRPFYGYTF. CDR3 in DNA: TGTGCCAGCAGCCCTAGGCCTTTCTATGGCTACACCTTC.

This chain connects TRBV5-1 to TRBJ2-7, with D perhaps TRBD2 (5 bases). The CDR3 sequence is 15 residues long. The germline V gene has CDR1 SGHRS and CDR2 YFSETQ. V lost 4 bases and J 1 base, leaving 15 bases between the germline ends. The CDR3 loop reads CASSDVAPGSYEQYF. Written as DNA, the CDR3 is TGCGCCAGCAGCGACGTCGCCCCGGGGTCCTACGAGCAGTACTTC.

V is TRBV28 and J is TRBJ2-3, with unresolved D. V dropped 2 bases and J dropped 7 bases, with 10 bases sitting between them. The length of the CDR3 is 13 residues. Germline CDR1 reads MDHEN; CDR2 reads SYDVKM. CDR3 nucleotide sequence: TGTGCCAGCAGTTTAGCAGGCGAAAATACGCAGTATTTT. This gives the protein CASSLAGENTQYF. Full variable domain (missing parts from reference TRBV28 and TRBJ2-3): DVKVTQSSRYLVKRTGEKVFLECVQDMDHENMFWYRQDPGLGLRLIYFSYDVKMKEKGDIPEGYSVSREKKERFSLILESASTNQTSMYLCASSLAGENTQYFGPGTRLTVL.

The CDR3 region has the DNA TGCAGCGTTGAAGGCCAGGGTCGACACGAGCAGTACTTC. It is translated as CSVEGQGRHEQYF. The rearrangement uses TRBV29-1 and TRBJ2-7, with D maybe TRBD1 (5 bases). Trimming removed 1 base at V and 5 bases at J, with 12 bases between. Germline CDR1 is SQVTM and CDR2 is ANQGSEA. This CDR3 spans 13 amino acids.

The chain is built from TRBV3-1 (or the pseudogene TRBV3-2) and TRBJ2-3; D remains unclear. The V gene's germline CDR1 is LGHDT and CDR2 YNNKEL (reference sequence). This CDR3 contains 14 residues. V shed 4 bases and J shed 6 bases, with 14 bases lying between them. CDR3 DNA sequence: TGTGCCAGCAGCCGGGCCATAAGTTGGGATACGCAGTATTTT. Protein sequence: CASSRAISWDTQYF.

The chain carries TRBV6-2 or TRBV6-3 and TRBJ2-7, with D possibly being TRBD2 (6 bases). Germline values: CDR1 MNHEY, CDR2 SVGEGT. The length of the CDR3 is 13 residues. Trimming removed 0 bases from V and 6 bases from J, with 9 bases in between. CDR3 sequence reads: CASSYSQGGEQYF. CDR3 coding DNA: TGTGCCAGCAGTTACTCCCAGGGAGGCGAGCAGTACTTC.

In DNA form, the CDR3 reads TGCGCCAGCAGTGACTCGGGAAGTCAGCCCCAGCATTTT. This translates into CASSDSGSQPQHF. The rearrangement joins TRBV10-1 to TRBJ1-5; D is undetermined. Germline V lookup: CDR1 WNHNN, CDR2 SYGVQD (reference sequence). This CDR3 is 13 amino acids long. The germline V and J ends were trimmed by 3 bases and 6 bases, with 9 bases remaining between them.

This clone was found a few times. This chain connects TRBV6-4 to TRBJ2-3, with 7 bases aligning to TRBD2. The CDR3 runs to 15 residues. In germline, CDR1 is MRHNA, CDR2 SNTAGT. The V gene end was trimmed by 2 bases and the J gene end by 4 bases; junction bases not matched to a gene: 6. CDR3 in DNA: TGTGCCAGCAGTGACCAAGCGGGAACGGCAGATACGCAGTATTTT. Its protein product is CASSDQAGTADTQYF.